What follows are 28 T cell receptor beta chains derived from one specimen sequenced in a study of T-cell memory formation after mild COVID-19. Each CDR3 protein gets one entry after TCRdb re-called the 5' RACE reads with MiXCR. In the table there are a few hundred thousand distinct CDR3 sequences, 20% to 25% of which are singletons. The material sequenced was PBMCs or a T cell subset sorted from them (not recorded which). Receptor source: an adult woman who had mild COVID-19 (a few samples of this study predate the infection). Cell type and time point are not known.

The rearrangement uses TRBV20-1 and TRBJ1-1; 7 positions agree with TRBD1. The J segment lost 2 bases and the V segment lost 3 bases, leaving 6 bases of the junction unmatched. This CDR3 is built from 14 residues. Germline values: CDR1 DFQATT, CDR2 SNEGSKA (reference sequence). The CDR3 protein is CSASATGTNTEAFF. CDR3 sequence (DNA): TGCAGTGCTAGTGCGACAGGGACTAACACTGAAGCTTTCTTT.

In regard to this clonotype: The junction differs from germline at one of its ends, possibly a read error. The chain has TRBV3-1 and TRBJ2-1, with D possibly being TRBD1 or TRBD2 (5 bases each). The germline gives CDR1 LGHDT, CDR2 YNNKEL (reference sequence). This CDR3 spans 13 amino acids. CDR3 nucleotide sequence: TGTGCCAGCAGCCCCCTCCGGGGCGGTGAGCAGTTATTC. It is translated as CASSPLRGGEQLF.

The CDR3 coding sequence is TGTGCCAGCAGTACAGGGTACGGCAATCAGCCCCAGCATTTT. Encoded protein: CASSTGYGNQPQHF. The J gene is TRBJ1-5, the V gene TRBV5-6, with TRBD1 as a possible D gene (6 bases). The CDR3 is 14 amino acids. Trimming pared 5 bases from V and 2 bases from J, leaving 11 bases between. Germline CDR1 reads SGHDT; CDR2 reads YYEEEE.

There are a few counts of this clonotype. This chain uses TRBV5-6 with TRBJ2-7, with 13 bases that match TRBD2. V shed 5 bases, J shed 1 base, and the junction held 6 bases outside the gene matches. The V gene's germline CDR1 is SGHDT and CDR2 YYEEEE. This CDR3 comprises 16 residues. This CDR3 is CASSFPGLAGSYEQYF. The CDR3 coding sequence is TGTGCCAGCAGTTTTCCGGGACTAGCGGGATCCTACGAGCAGTACTTC.

V and J are TRBV25-1 and TRBJ1-4; D remains unclear. The CDR3 totals 11 residues. V lost 6 bases to trimming and J lost 11 bases, with 10 bases between them. Germline lookup yields CDR1 MGHDK and CDR2 SYGVNS. CDR3 residues: CASRISQKLFF. CDR3 in DNA: TGTGCCAGCAGGATCAGCCAGAAACTGTTTTTT.

CDR3 residues: CSVSGIGGYGYTF. The CDR3 nucleotides read TGCAGCGTTTCAGGGATTGGAGGCTATGGCTACACCTTC. The chain recombines TRBV29-1 with TRBJ1-2, with a tentative D call TRBD1 (5 bases). The length of the CDR3 is 13 residues. Germline CDR1 is SQVTM and CDR2 is ANQGSEA. The V end was cut by 5 bases, the J end by 4 bases, with 14 bases between.

The chain links TRBV7-9 to TRBJ2-7; D remains unclear. Germline V gives CDR1 SEHNR, CDR2 FQNEAQ (reference sequence). The length of the CDR3 is 12 residues. V shed 4 bases and J shed 3 bases, with 7 bases lying between them. The CDR3 sequence: CASSSHYYEQYF. CDR3 nucleotide sequence: TGTGCCAGCAGCTCACACTACTACGAGCAGTACTTC.

The chain employs TRBV7-9 and TRBJ2-7, with D perhaps matching TRBD2 (6 bases). Per germline, CDR1 SEHNR and CDR2 FQNEAQ (reference sequence). V was pared by 0 bases and J by 2 bases, with 11 bases between. The CDR3 extends over 15 amino acids. The CDR3 sequence: CASSLAPEGTYEQYF. In DNA form, the CDR3 reads TGTGCCAGCAGCTTAGCCCCGGAGGGAACCTACGAGCAGTACTTC.

The chain joins TRBV3-1 to TRBJ1-2, with D possibly being TRBD1 (6 bases). CDR3 length: 13 residues. The V end was cut by 8 bases, the J end by 6 bases, with 16 bases between. Per the germline V gene, CDR1 is LGHDT and CDR2 is YNNKEL (reference sequence). In DNA form, the CDR3 reads TGTGCCAGCTTAGGCAGGGGAACTAATGGCTACACCTTC. Its protein product is CASLGRGTNGYTF.

In this sample, this clonotype turned up a few times. The chain is built from TRBV5-1 and TRBJ1-1, with unresolved D. The V end lost 0 bases, the J end lost 5 bases, and 17 bases lay between the germline ends. This CDR3 spans 16 amino acids. The V gene's germline CDR1 is SGHRS and CDR2 YFSETQ. The CDR3 DNA reads TGCGCCAGCAGCTTGGGGACCCTCCCCTTGGGGACTGAAGCTTTCTTT. Translating gives CASSLGTLPLGTEAFF.

The chain employs TRBV14 and TRBJ1-2, with D tentatively TRBD1 (5 bases). Germline V gene data show CDR1 as SGHDN and CDR2 as FVKESK. This CDR3 is 16 amino acids long. Trimming stripped 0 bases from V and 4 bases from J, with 15 bases between. In DNA, the CDR3 is TGTGCCAGCAGCCAAGAGTCCCGGGCGAGGGGCTATGGCTACACCTTC. Amino acids: CASSQESRARGYGYTF.

The sample holds a few counts of this clonotype. The chain joins TRBV5-5 to TRBJ1-2, with D unclear. This CDR3 is built from 16 residues. Deletions cut 2 bases from V and 0 bases from J, with 14 bases between. From germline, CDR1 is SGHKS and CDR2 YYEKEE (reference sequence). The CDR3 nucleotides read TGTGCCAGCAGCTTATGGTCCTCTCCAGCTAACTATGGCTACACCTTC. Protein product: CASSLWSSPANYGYTF.

This sequence joins TRBV2 and TRBJ1-1, with TRBD1 as a possible D gene (5 bases). The CDR3 has 13 amino acids. Germline CDR1 and CDR2: SNHLY and FYNNEI. V was cut by 9 bases and J by 0 bases, with 11 bases left in between. The CDR3 here is CARVEGLNTEAFF. DNA of the CDR3: TGTGCCAGGGTGGAGGGGCTGAACACTGAAGCTTTCTTT.

CDR3 DNA: TGTGCCAGCAGCTTAGAGGACAGCTACAATGAGCAGTTCTTC. Its protein product is CASSLEDSYNEQFF. The rearrangement joins TRBV7-2 to TRBJ2-1; D perhaps matches TRBD1 (6 bases). Germline CDR1 SGHTA, CDR2 FQGNSA. Trimming removed 1 base from V and 3 bases from J, with 7 bases in between. The CDR3 consists of 14 residues.

This clonotype has more than one count but fewer than ten. The chain uses TRBV6-7 and TRBJ1-5; 8 bases are shared with TRBD1. TRBV6-7 belongs to the ORF category, with a function that is uncertain. The CDR3 is made up of 17 amino acids. J lost 0 bases, V lost 1 base, and 5 bases had no gene match. The CDR3 region is CASSYYRTGISNQPQHF. CDR3 bases: TGTGCCAGCAGTTACTATCGGACAGGGATTAGCAATCAGCCCCAGCATTTT.

The CDR3 bases are TGTGCCACCAGCAGAGAAAAAGATACGGCTTTCTTT. Translation: CATSREKDTAFF. The chain joins TRBV15 to TRBJ1-1, with D unclear. CDR3 length: 12 residues. CDR1 and CDR2 from the germline V gene are LNHNV and YYDKDF (reference sequence). V lost 0 bases to trimming and J lost 11 bases, with 10 bases between them. Supplemented by reference TRBV15 and TRBJ1-1, the full variable domain reads DAMVIQNPRYQVTQFGKPVTLSCSQTLNHNVMYWYQQKSSQAPKLLFHYYDKDFNNEADTPDNFQSRRPNTSFCFLDIRSPGLGDTAMYLCATSREKDTAFFGQGTRLTVV.

The genes are TRBV12-3 or TRBV12-4 and TRBJ2-1; the match to TRBD1 covers 7 bases. Trimming at V came to 6 bases and at J to 9 bases, leaving 14 bases not matched to a gene. This CDR3 region has 15 residues. The DNA for the CDR3 is TGTGCCAGCAGGACCCCCGAGGGGGCATTGGGTGAGCAGTTCTTC. This translates into CASRTPEGALGEQFF.

In its sample, this clonotype was seen a few times. V and J are TRBV18 and TRBJ2-3; TRBD1 aligns across 9 bases. Per germline, CDR1 KGHSH and CDR2 LQKENI. The CDR3 totals 17 residues. Trimming at V came to 5 bases and at J to 1 base, leaving 10 bases not matched to a gene. Here the CDR3 reads CASSAGTGRIGTDTQYF. In DNA form, the CDR3 reads TGTGCCAGCTCAGCAGGGACAGGGAGGATTGGCACAGATACGCAGTATTTT.

The genes are TRBV12-5 and TRBJ2-5, with D possibly being TRBD2 (5 bases). The CDR3 contains 13 residues. The ends were cut back, 9 bases at V and 5 bases at J, with 16 bases in the middle. In germline, CDR1 is LGHNT, CDR2 FRNRAP. The CDR3 here is CASADYALETQYF. The CDR3 DNA follows: TGTGCTAGCGCTGACTATGCGCTGGAGACCCAGTACTTC. Together with reference TRBV12-5 and TRBJ2-5, the CDR3 gives the full variable domain: DARVTQTPRHKVTEMGQEVTMRCQPILGHNTVFWYRQTMMQGLELLAYFRNRAPLDDSGMPKDRFSAEMPDATLATLKIQPSEPRDSAVYFCASADYALETQYFGPGTRLLVL.

The chain has TRBV6-2 or TRBV6-3 and TRBJ2-1; possible D gene TRBD1, 5 bases. This CDR3 region has 14 residues. The V end was cut by 0 bases, the J end by 15 bases, with 18 bases between. CDR1 and CDR2 (germline): MNHEY, SVGEGT. In nucleotides, the CDR3 is TGTGCCAGCAGTTACTCGAGCAAAAAGGGGCGCCGGTTCTTC. Translated: CASSYSSKKGRRFF.

The chain carries TRBV7-6 and TRBJ2-1; 10 bases are a match to TRBD2. This CDR3 is 15 amino acids long. The V segment lost 5 bases and the J segment 6 bases; nucleotides outside the gene matches: 7. From germline, CDR1 is SGHVS and CDR2 FNYEAQ. CDR3 coding DNA: TGTGCCAGCAGCCAGAGCGGGGGGGGAGTCAATGAGCAGTTCTTC. Residues: CASSQSGGGVNEQFF.

This clonotype was found a few times. The gene calls are TRBV5-1 and TRBJ1-2; no firm D call. The germline V gene encodes CDR1 SGHRS and CDR2 YFSETQ. V was shortened by 1 base and J by 7 bases, with 20 bases between the two germline ends. The length of the CDR3 is 16 residues. For the CDR3, the DNA is TGCGCCAGCAGCTTGTCTGCAGACCCCGCCGAGGGTGGCTACACCTTC. Encoded protein: CASSLSADPAEGGYTF.

This clonotype was recorded many times. The gene calls are TRBV5-4 and TRBJ2-7; the D gene is possibly TRBD1 (5 bases). Per germline, CDR1 SGHNT and CDR2 YYREEE (reference sequence). This CDR3 has 14 amino acids. Trimming took 4 bases from V and 2 from J, leaving 13 bases between them. This chain's CDR3 is CASSIRAFPYEQYF. CDR3 bases: TGTGCCAGCAGCATCAGGGCTTTCCCCTACGAGCAGTACTTC.

This clonotype has only a few counts. Here the CDR3 DNA reads TGCAGTGCTAGTTCCAGGAGCTCCTACGAGCAGTACTTC. Amino acids: CSASSRSSYEQYF. V gene TRBV20-1 combines with J gene TRBJ2-7; D is unclear. The CDR3 runs 13 residues. Germline-derived CDR1 and CDR2 are DFQATT and SNEGSKA (reference sequence). V was pared by 3 bases and J by 0 bases, with 9 bases between.

V is TRBV5-1 and J is TRBJ2-3, with TRBD2 matching 8 bases. Germline V gives CDR1 SGHRS, CDR2 YFSETQ. This CDR3 is built from 15 residues. The trim removed 2 bases at V and 4 bases at J, leaving 6 bases unmatched. CDR3 in amino acids: CASSFTGGAPDTQYF. CDR3 sequence (DNA): TGCGCCAGCAGCTTCACGGGGGGGGCCCCAGATACGCAGTATTTT.

The CDR3, as DNA: TGCAGTGCTAGAGTCCGGGGACCGAGTTCCTACGAGCAGTACTTC. Translating gives CSARVRGPSSYEQYF. The rearrangement joins TRBV20-1 to TRBJ2-7, with D perhaps matching TRBD1 or TRBD2 (5 bases each). CDR1 and CDR2 from the germline V gene are DFQATT and SNEGSKA (reference sequence). This CDR3 comprises 15 residues. V was cut by 1 base and J by 1 base, with 14 bases left in between.

With regard to this clonotype: Just one base apart from a much larger clone, this may be a read error. The chain has TRBV9 and TRBJ2-3; no firm D call. This CDR3 contains 12 residues. Germline lookup yields CDR1 SGDLS and CDR2 YYNGEE. Trimming left V 7 bases short and J 0 bases short, with 6 bases between. The CDR3 DNA reads as TGTGCCAGCGGCCTGAGCACAGATACGCAGTATTTT. This translates into CASGLSTDTQYF.

To note about this clonotype: A much larger clone is a single base away; this may be a read error. The chain employs TRBV7-2 and TRBJ2-7; 8 bases are shared with TRBD1. CDR1 is SGHTA and CDR2 is FQGNSA in the germline V gene. CDR3 size: 12 residues. Trimming cost V 4 bases and J 5 bases; bases outside gene matches: 1. CDR3 coding DNA: TGTGCCAGCAGCTCGACAGGGGACGAGCAGTACTTC. Its protein product is CASSSTGDEQYF.